This T cell receptor beta chain was sequenced during a study of identical twins. TCRdb passed the 5' RACE reads through MiXCR, listing each CDR3 protein once. Among 1.5 million to 2 million distinct CDR3 sequences listed, about 30% were seen once. V was shortened by 5 bases and J by 4 bases, with 19 bases between the two germline ends. This CDR3 comprises 16 residues. Germline loops: CDR1 MNHEY, CDR2 SMNVEV (reference sequence). The receptor was isolated from a newborn girl in good health. The chain recombines TRBV27 with TRBJ2-3; D is unresolved. Sequencing input: cord blood. The CDR3 region is CASSPGVPAQADTQYF. Here the CDR3 DNA reads TGTGCCAGCAGTCCAGGTGTCCCGGCTCAGGCAGATACGCAGTATTTT.